This is a list of T cell receptor beta chains from one sample in a study of CD8+CD57+ T cells in acquired aplastic anemia. TCRdb analysed the reads with MiXCR anew, one entry per CDR3 protein. The profile shows 100,000 to 150,000 distinct CDR3 sequences, approximately 41% of them singletons. The sequenced sample was sorted CD4+, CD8+, or CD8+CD57+ T cells (not recorded which) from PBMCs. The receptors were sampled from a human donor with aplastic anemia. CDR3s include the opening cysteine and the closing phenylalanine or tryptophan. A D gene is named only where the DNA matches it firmly. Size values are once, few and many counts, or a class for expanded clones, and some rows have none.

j_call clone_size d_call v_call cdr3_nt cdr3_aa
TRBJ1-5 NA NA TRBV7-9 TGTGCCAGCAGCTTATCCGACAGCCCCAATCAGCCCCAGCATTTT CASSLSDSPNQPQHF
TRBJ2-7 NA NA TRBV27 TGTGCCAGCAGTTTACGAGAACCGGGACACCTGGAGCAGTACTTC CASSLREPGHLEQYF
TRBJ2-1 NA NA TRBV10-2 TGCGCCAGCGGGGGGCTGGGCAATGAGCAGTTCTTC CASGGLGNEQFF
TRBJ2-6 few TRBD1 TRBV4-2 TGTGCCAGCAGCCAAGATCGAGTGACAGGGGCTTCTGGGGCCAACGTCCTGACTTTC CASSQDRVTGASGANVLTF
TRBJ1-4 many NA TRBV4-1 TGCGCCAGCAGCCAAGTCATAAGGATTGTAACTAATGAAAAACTGTTTTTT CASSQVIRIVTNEKLFF
TRBJ1-3 NA TRBD1 TRBV29-1 TGCAGCGTTAGAGGGCAGGGGGCTTTTGGAAACACCATATATTTT CSVRGQGAFGNTIYF
TRBJ1-1 many NA TRBV7-9 TGTGCCAGCAGCTTAGCTGTAAGGCTGGCTTTCTTT CASSLAVRLAFF
TRBJ1-4 NA TRBD1 TRBV5-4 TGTGCCAGCAGCTTACAGGGGGCTAGCGAAAAACTGTTTTTT CASSLQGASEKLFF
TRBJ2-7 NA TRBD1 TRBV9 TGTGCCAGCAGCGTGACAGGGAACGAGCAGTACTTC CASSVTGNEQYF
TRBJ2-1 NA NA TRBV10-3 TGTGCCATCAGTGAGTCGGGGCCGGCGAATGAGCAGTTCTTC CAISESGPANEQFF
TRBJ2-3 NA NA TRBV6-1 TGTGCCAGCAGTCCACAGGAACTTACTACTCCGGCGCAGTATTTT CASSPQELTTPAQYF
TRBJ1-1 NA NA TRBV19 TGTGCCAGTAGTACGACAGCTTTGAGCACTGAAGCTTTCTTT CASSTTALSTEAFF
TRBJ1-2 NA NA TRBV19 TGTGCCAGTTTCACAGACCCGCGCTATGGCTACACCTTC CASFTDPRYGYTF
TRBJ2-5 once NA TRBV2 TGTGCCAGCAGTGAAGCGCGTCCGGGGGCGGGGGAGACCCAGTACTTC CASSEARPGAGETQYF
TRBJ1-1 NA NA TRBV2 TGTGCCAGCGTAAAGGGTGCGGAGTGGACTGAAGCTTTCTTT CASVKGAEWTEAFF
TRBJ2-4 many TRBD1 TRBV19 TGTGCCAGTAGTACAGGGGGAGAAAACATTCAGTACTTC CASSTGGENIQYF
TRBJ2-1 NA TRBD2 TRBV11-1 TGTGCCAGCAGCTCTTCCGCGGGGGGAATCAATGAGCAGTTCTTC CASSSSAGGINEQFF
TRBJ1-5 many NA TRBV19 TGTGCCAGTAGTATGCGGGAGGATACGAATCAGCCCCAGCATTTT CASSMREDTNQPQHF
TRBJ2-5 few TRBD1 TRBV10-3 TGTGCCATCAGTTCCGGGACAGGGCATGAGACCCAGTACTTC CAISSGTGHETQYF
TRBJ1-2 NA NA TRBV29-1 TGCAGCGTTGCAGCGGGAAATAAAGTTGGCTACACCTTC CSVAAGNKVGYTF
TRBJ1-5 many NA TRBV5-1 TGCGCCAGCAGCACAACAGGTAATCAGCCCCAGCATTTT CASSTTGNQPQHF
TRBJ1-2 NA NA TRBV9 TGTGCCAGCAGCGTAGAGGGCAGGGGAGCATATGGCTACACCTTC CASSVEGRGAYGYTF
TRBJ2-5 many NA TRBV5-1 TGCGCCAGCAGCTTGTTTACGGGAAAAGACCAAGAGACCCAGTACTTC CASSLFTGKDQETQYF
TRBJ2-2 few NA TRBV6-1 TGTGCCAGCAGTGGGCGACGGCCGAACACCGGGGAGCTGTTTTTT CASSGRRPNTGELFF
TRBJ2-3 many NA TRBV5-1 TGCGCCAGCAGCTTGAAGGGGGGGCGCACAGATACGCAGTATTTT CASSLKGGRTDTQYF
TRBJ1-1 many TRBD1 TRBV5-6 TGTGCCAGCAGCCCACAGGGGAGGTACACTGAAGCTTTCTTT CASSPQGRYTEAFF
TRBJ2-7 NA TRBD1 TRBV29-1 TGCAGCGTCGGTGGCGGACAGGGTCAATACGAGCAGTACTTC CSVGGGQGQYEQYF
TRBJ2-7 NA NA TRBV7-8 TGTGCCAGCAGCTTGAAGAGGACACCCATCTACGAGCAGTACTTC CASSLKRTPIYEQYF
TRBJ2-5 many NA TRBV7-2 TGTGCCAGCAGTATAAAGCCCAAACACTCTGGGGTAAGCGGGACCCAGTACTTC CASSIKPKHSGVSGTQYF
TRBJ2-7 NA NA TRBV7-8 TGTGCCAGCAGCTTTGGCAGGTACTACGAGCAGTACTTC CASSFGRYYEQYF
TRBJ1-3 NA NA TRBV15 TGTGCCACCAGCAGTTCGGGAGGGAGTGAAAACACCATATATTTT CATSSSGGSENTIYF
TRBJ1-2 many NA TRBV29-1 TGCAGCCCTAGCGCAGACAGCGCCTATGGCTACACCTTC CSPSADSAYGYTF
TRBJ1-6 medium-sized TRBD1 TRBV10-3 TGTGCCATCAGAGAGGGGGCGCAATCACCCCTCCACTTT CAIREGAQSPLHF
TRBJ2-1 NA TRBD2 TRBV6-2/TRBV6-3 TGTGCCAGCAGGAGCGGGGGGAGCTCCTACAGTGAGCAGTTCTTC CASRSGGSSYSEQFF
TRBJ2-2 NA NA TRBV10-3 TGTGCCATTTCAGGGGCGAGGGCCGGGGAGCTGTTTTTT CAISGARAGELFF
TRBJ2-2 once NA TRBV3-1 TGTGCCAGCAGCCCTCAGGGCAGGATGAACACCGGGGAGCTGTTTTTT CASSPQGRMNTGELFF
TRBJ2-5 once TRBD2 TRBV7-4 TGTGCCAGCAGCCCCTCTTTCCAGCGGGGGTCAGGGGAGACCCAGTACTTC CASSPSFQRGSGETQYF
TRBJ2-7 NA TRBD1 TRBV29-1 TGCAGCGCTAACCTTCAGGGGGCGCCCTACGAGCAGTACTTC CSANLQGAPYEQYF
TRBJ1-2 many NA TRBV20-1 TGCAGTGGGAGGGGGGGGTCTACGGGCTACACCTTC CSGRGGSTGYTF
TRBJ1-5 few NA TRBV2 TGTGCCAGCAGTGAATGGTCAGGAATCAATCAGCCCCAGCATTTT CASSEWSGINQPQHF
TRBJ1-6 NA NA TRBV3-1 TGTGCCAGCAGCCAGGGTGGACGGGCCGTTCGATCACCCCTCCACTTT CASSQGGRAVRSPLHF
TRBJ2-1 NA TRBD2 TRBV10-3 TGTGCCATCAGTGAGAGAGAGGGAGGGGAAAATGAGCAGTTCTTC CAISEREGGENEQFF
TRBJ2-7 NA NA TRBV20-1 TGCAGTGCTAGAGGGCTAGGGACTCGATACGAGCAGTACTTC CSARGLGTRYEQYF